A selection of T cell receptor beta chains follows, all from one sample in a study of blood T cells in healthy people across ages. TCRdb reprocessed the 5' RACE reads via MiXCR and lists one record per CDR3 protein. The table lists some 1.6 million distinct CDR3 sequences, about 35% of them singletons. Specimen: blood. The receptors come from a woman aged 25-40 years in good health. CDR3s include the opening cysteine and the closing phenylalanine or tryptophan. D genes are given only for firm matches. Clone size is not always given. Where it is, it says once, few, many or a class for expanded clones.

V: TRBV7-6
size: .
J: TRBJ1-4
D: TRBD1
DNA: TGTGCCAGCAGCTTAGAGCCCGGGACAGCAACTAATGAAAAACTGTTTTTT
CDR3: CASSLEPGTATNEKLFF

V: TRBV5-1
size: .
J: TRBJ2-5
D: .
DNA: TGCGCCAGCAGCTTCGAGGGGTCTGAGCAGTACTTC
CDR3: CASSFEGSEQYF

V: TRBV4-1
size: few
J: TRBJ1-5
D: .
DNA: TGCGCCAGCAGCCAAGATGTGAACAATAATCAGCCCCAGCATTTT
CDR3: CASSQDVNNNQPQHF

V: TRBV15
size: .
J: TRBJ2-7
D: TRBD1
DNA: TGTGCCACCAGCAGTCAGGGGGCTGGGGACGAGCAGTACTTC
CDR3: CATSSQGAGDEQYF

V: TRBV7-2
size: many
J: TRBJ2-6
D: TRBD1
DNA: TGTGCCAGCAGCTTAAGCGGGACAGGGGCCCCTGGGGCCAACGTCCTGACTTTC
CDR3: CASSLSGTGAPGANVLTF

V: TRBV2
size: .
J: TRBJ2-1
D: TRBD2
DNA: TGTGCCAGCAGTGGGAAACTGAGCGGGGGTTACAATGAGCAGTTCTTC
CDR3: CASSGKLSGGYNEQFF

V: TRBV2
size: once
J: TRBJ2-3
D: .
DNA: TGTGCCAGCACACGCGAAAGCGGAGCTCGCACAGATACGCAGGATTTT
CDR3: CASTRESGARTDTQDF

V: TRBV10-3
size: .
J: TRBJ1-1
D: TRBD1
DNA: TGTGCCATCAGCACAGGGGATGAAGCTTTCTTT
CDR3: CAISTGDEAFF

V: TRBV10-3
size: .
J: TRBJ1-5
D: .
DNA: TGTGCCATCAGTGAGTCGCGGGGCAATCAGCCCCAGCATTTT
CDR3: CAISESRGNQPQHF

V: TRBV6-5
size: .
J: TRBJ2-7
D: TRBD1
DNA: TGTGCCAGCAGGCGCCCGGGACAGGGGCTCGAGCAGTACTTC
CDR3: CASRRPGQGLEQYF

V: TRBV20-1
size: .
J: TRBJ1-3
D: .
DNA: TGCAGTGCTAGTATCGCCACCCCCCGGAGCTCTGGAAACACCATATATTTT
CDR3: CSASIATPRSSGNTIYF

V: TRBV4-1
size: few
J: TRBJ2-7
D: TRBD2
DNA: TGCGCCAGCAGCCACCAGCGGGGAACCTACGAGCAGTACTTC
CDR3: CASSHQRGTYEQYF

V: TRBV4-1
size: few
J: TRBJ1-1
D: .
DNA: TGCGCCAGCAGCCAAGATGAAGGAGTGAACACTGAAGCTTTCTTT
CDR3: CASSQDEGVNTEAFF

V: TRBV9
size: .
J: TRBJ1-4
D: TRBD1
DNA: TGTGCCAGCAGCCCCCACAGGGGAATCAATGAAAAACTGTTTTTT
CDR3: CASSPHRGINEKLFF

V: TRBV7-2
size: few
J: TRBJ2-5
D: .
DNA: TGTGCCAGCAGCTTACGAGGAAGGGCGCCCGGGGAGACCCAGTACTTC
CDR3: CASSLRGRAPGETQYF

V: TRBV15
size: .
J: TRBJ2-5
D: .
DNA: TGTGCCACCAGCAGAGATCGAAAGACCCAGTACTTC
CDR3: CATSRDRKTQYF

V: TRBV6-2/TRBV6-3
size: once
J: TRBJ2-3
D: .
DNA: TGTGCCAGCAGTTCTTCTAGCGCCCTCTTCGATACGCAGTATTTT
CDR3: CASSSSSALFDTQYF

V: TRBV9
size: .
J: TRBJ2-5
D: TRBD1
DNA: TGTGCCAGCAGCGTAGTCCCAGGGGGCCAAGAGACCCAGTACTTC
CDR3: CASSVVPGGQETQYF

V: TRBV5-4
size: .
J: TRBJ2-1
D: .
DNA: TGTGCCAGCAGCTTGGACGGGTCCTACAGTGGGCAGTTCTTC
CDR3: CASSLDGSYSGQFF

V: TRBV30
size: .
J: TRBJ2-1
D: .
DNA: TGTGCCTGGAGTGTAGGCGGCGAGCAGTTCTTC
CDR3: CAWSVGGEQFF

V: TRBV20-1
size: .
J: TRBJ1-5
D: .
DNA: TGCAGTGCTAGAGGTGTAGCCCTGGGCAATCAGCCCCAGCATTTT
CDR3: CSARGVALGNQPQHF

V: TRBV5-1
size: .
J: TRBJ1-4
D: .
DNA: TGCGTCAGCAGCTTGATGGGGTCAGGAACTAATGAAAAACTGTTTTTT
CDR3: CVSSLMGSGTNEKLFF

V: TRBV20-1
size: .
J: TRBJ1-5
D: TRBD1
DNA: TGCAGTGCTAGACAATGGACAGGGGGGGAAGGCAATCAGCCCCAGCATTTT
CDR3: CSARQWTGGEGNQPQHF

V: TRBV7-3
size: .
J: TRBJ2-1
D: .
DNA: TGTGCCAGCAGTAAAACAGGGATCCCCTACAATGAGCAGTTCTTC
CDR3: CASSKTGIPYNEQFF

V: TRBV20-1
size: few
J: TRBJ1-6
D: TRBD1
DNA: TGCAGCGGACAGGATTCTAATAATTCACCCCTCCACTTT
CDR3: CSGQDSNNSPLHF

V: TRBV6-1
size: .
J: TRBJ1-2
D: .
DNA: TGTGCCAGCAGTGATATAGGTGGCTACACCTTC
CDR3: CASSDIGGYTF

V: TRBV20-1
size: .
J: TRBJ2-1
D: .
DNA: TGCAGTGCTAGACCAGACGTGGGTCCCATCTCCTACAATGAGCAGTTCTTC
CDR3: CSARPDVGPISYNEQFF

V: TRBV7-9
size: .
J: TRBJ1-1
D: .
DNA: TGTGCCAGCAGCCCGGGACGAAGGCGGGGGACTGAGACTTTCTTT
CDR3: CASSPGRRRGTETFF

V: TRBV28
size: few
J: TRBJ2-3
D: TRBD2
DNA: TGTGCCAGCAGTTTATTCCCCCAGCGGGGGGCTCTCAGCACAGATACGCAGTATTTT
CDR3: CASSLFPQRGALSTDTQYF

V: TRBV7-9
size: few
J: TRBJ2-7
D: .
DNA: TGTGCCAGCAGCAACAACCTCTACGAGCAGTACTTC
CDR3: CASSNNLYEQYF

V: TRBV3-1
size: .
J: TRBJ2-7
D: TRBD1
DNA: TGTGCCAGCAGCCAAAGGTCGGGACAGGGTTTCCACGAGCAGTACTTC
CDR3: CASSQRSGQGFHEQYF

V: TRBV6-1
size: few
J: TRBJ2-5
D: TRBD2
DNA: TGTGCCAGCACGGGTAGCGGGGGGTCAGGAGAGACCCAGTACTTC
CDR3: CASTGSGGSGETQYF

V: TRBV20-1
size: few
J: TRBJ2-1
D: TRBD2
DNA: TGCAGTGCTAATTTAGCGGGGGGGACCTACAATGAGCAGTTCTTC
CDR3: CSANLAGGTYNEQFF

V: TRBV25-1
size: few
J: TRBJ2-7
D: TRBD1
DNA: TGTGCCAGCAGTGACGATAAGGGGGCGCTTCCTTTGGTCGAGCAGTACTTC
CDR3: CASSDDKGALPLVEQYF

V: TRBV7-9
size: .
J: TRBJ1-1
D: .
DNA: TGTGCCAGCAGCTTAGTATCGCAAGGGAACACTGAAGCTTTCTTT
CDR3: CASSLVSQGNTEAFF

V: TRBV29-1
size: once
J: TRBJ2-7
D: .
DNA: TGCAGCGTTGAAAGCGACGGGAGTAGCTACGGGCAGTACTTC
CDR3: CSVESDGSSYGQYF

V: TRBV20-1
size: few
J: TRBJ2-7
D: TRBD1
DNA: TGCAGTATTGGACAGGGGGCTCGTCTGTACGAGCAGTACTTC
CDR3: CSIGQGARLYEQYF

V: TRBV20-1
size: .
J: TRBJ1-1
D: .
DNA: TGCAGTGCTAGAAGAGCGGCCACTGAAGCTTTCTTT
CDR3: CSARRAATEAFF

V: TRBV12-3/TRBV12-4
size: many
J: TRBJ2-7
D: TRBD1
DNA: TGTGCCAGCAGTTTGGCCGGGACAGGGGGTAACGAGCAGTACTTC
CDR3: CASSLAGTGGNEQYF

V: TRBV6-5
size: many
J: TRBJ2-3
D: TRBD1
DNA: TGTGCCAGCAGTCTCGGACAGGGGGCCATAGATACGCAGTATTTT
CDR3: CASSLGQGAIDTQYF